The next 21 T cell receptor beta chains were all read from a single sample in a study of CD8+ T cells in alopecia areata. cDNA reverse transcribed from extracted RNA served as the sequencing template. Sequenced by immunoSEQ multiplex PCR; TCRdb stores in-frame clones only, minus some. The profile shows 150,000 to 180,000 clones, around 50% of them singletons. This material consisted of CD8+ T cells sorted from blood, taken at week 0. The receptors come from a human donor with alopecia areata.

This clone occurred once. DNA for the CDR3: TGCAGCGCCCCCGGGACAGGGGATGGCTACACCTTC. Protein sequence: CSAPGTGDGYTF. This chain links TRBV29-1 with TRBJ1-2, with TRBD1 identical over 10 bases. This CDR3 spans 12 amino acids. The V and J ends lost 7 bases and 6 bases, in that order; junction bases with no gene match: 5. Germline lookup yields CDR1 SQVTM and CDR2 ANQGSEA.

The CDR3 region has the DNA TGCAGCGTTGACCAGGGGCTGAACACTGAAGCTTTCTTT. This sequence encodes CSVDQGLNTEAFF. The chain links TRBV29-1 to TRBJ1-1; possible D gene TRBD1, 6 bases. The V end lost 3 bases, the J end lost 0 bases, and 8 bases lay between the germline ends. CDR3 length equals 13 residues. Germline values: CDR1 SQVTM, CDR2 ANQGSEA.

The chain is built from TRBV4-1 and TRBJ1-1; TRBD1 might be the D (5 bases). V was shortened by 2 bases and J by 11 bases, with 18 bases between the two germline ends. Germline loops: CDR1 MGHRA, CDR2 YSYEKL. The CDR3 loop spans 14 amino acids. CDR3 protein: CASSQTEGTHSAFF. The DNA for the CDR3 is TGCGCCAGCAGCCAAACCGAGGGGACCCACTCGGCTTTCTTT.

The chain is built from TRBV30 and TRBJ2-2; D unresolved. The germline V gene encodes CDR1 GTSNPN and CDR2 SVGIG (reference sequence). CDR3 length: 14 amino acids. The V end lost 2 bases, the J end lost 2 bases, and 9 bases lay between the germline ends. The chain's CDR3 is CAWSWGHNTGELFF. In DNA form, the CDR3 reads TGTGCCTGGAGTTGGGGTCATAACACCGGGGAGCTGTTTTTT.

The J gene is TRBJ2-3, the V gene TRBV7-9, with 13 bases that match TRBD2. Trimming removed 5 bases from V and 4 bases from J; junction bases left unmatched: 6. Germline CDR1 and CDR2: SEHNR and FQNEAQ (reference sequence). There are 16 residues in the CDR3. CDR3 nucleotide sequence: TGTGCCAGCAGCCCCCGACTAGCGGGAGGAGCAGATACGCAGTATTTT. It translates to CASSPRLAGGADTQYF.

The V call is TRBV13, the J call TRBJ1-2; D may be TRBD1 (5 bases). The CDR3 is made up of 15 amino acids. Trimming left V 5 bases short and J 2 bases short, with 15 bases between. In germline, CDR1 is PRHDT, CDR2 FYEKMQ (reference sequence). For the CDR3, the DNA is TGTGCCAGCAGCGGCCGGGACGGCGAAAACTATGGCTACACCTTC. Translation: CASSGRDGENYGYTF.

J is TRBJ1-5 and V is TRBV6-6; a possible D gene is TRBD1 (5 bases). Trimming took off 2 bases at V and 6 bases at J, with 11 bases between the two ends. This CDR3 has 14 amino acids. Germline-derived CDR1 and CDR2 are MNHNY and SVGAGI (reference sequence). This chain's CDR3 is CASSYEGRGQPQHF. The CDR3, as DNA: TGTGCCAGCAGTTACGAGGGGCGAGGTCAGCCCCAGCATTTT.

This chain links TRBV10-3 with TRBJ2-7; a possible D gene is TRBD2 (6 bases). The CDR3 length is 15 residues. The ends were cut back, 8 bases at V and 2 bases at J, with 19 bases in the middle. The germline CDR1 and CDR2 sequences are ENHRY and SYGVKD. CDR3 in amino acids: CAIGSGTPTTYEQYF. For the CDR3, the DNA is TGTGCCATCGGTTCCGGGACTCCAACTACCTACGAGCAGTACTTC.

The chain employs TRBV6-5 and TRBJ2-1; 10 bases are a match to TRBD2. The ends lost 2 bases at V and 6 bases at J; junction bases unmatched: 7. This CDR3 comprises 16 residues. The germline V gene has CDR1 MNHEY and CDR2 SVGAGI. CDR3 loop: CASSYSGGAYGNEQFF. CDR3 DNA sequence: TGTGCCAGCAGTTACAGCGGGGGGGCGTACGGCAATGAGCAGTTCTTC.

The CDR3 is CASSLGASANEKLFF. The CDR3 nucleotides read TGTGCCAGCAGCTTGGGGGCGTCGGCTAATGAAAAACTGTTTTTT. The chain carries TRBV5-6 and TRBJ1-4; D is ambiguous. V lost 0 bases to trimming and J lost 3 bases, with 9 bases between them. CDR1 and CDR2 from the germline V gene are SGHDT and YYEEEE. There are 15 residues in the CDR3.

This clone was seen more than once but under ten times. V gene TRBV29-1 combines with J gene TRBJ2-5; TRBD1 aligns across 10 bases. Germline V CDR1 and CDR2: SQVTM, ANQGSEA. CDR3 size: 14 residues. After removal of 1 base from V and 5 bases from J, the junction contained 4 bases not matched to a gene. CDR3 loop: CSVEVDRGPETQYF. The CDR3 DNA reads as TGCAGCGTTGAAGTCGACAGGGGGCCGGAGACCCAGTACTTC.

The gene calls are TRBV30 and TRBJ1-1; D is perhaps TRBD1 (6 bases). The CDR3 sequence is 13 residues long. Germline CDR1 reads GTSNPN; CDR2 reads SVGIG (reference sequence). V was shortened by 3 bases and J by 0 bases, with 8 bases between the two germline ends. CDR3 amino acids: CAWRQGLNTEAFF. The CDR3 DNA reads TGTGCCTGGAGACAGGGATTGAACACTGAAGCTTTCTTT. Drawing the rest from reference TRBV30 and TRBJ1-1, the complete variable domain is SQTIHQWPATLVQPVGSPLSLECTVEGTSNPNLYWYRQAAGRGLQLLFYSVGIGQISSEVPQNLSASRPQDRQFILSSKKLLLSDSGFYLCAWRQGLNTEAFFGQGTRLTVV.

The gene calls are TRBV5-6 and TRBJ1-2, with D uncertain. V lost 1 base, J lost 3 bases, and 13 bases lay in between. The CDR3 is made up of 15 amino acids. In germline, CDR1 is SGHDT, CDR2 YYEEEE. CDR3 in amino acids: CASSLSQPEDYGYTF. The CDR3 coding sequence is TGTGCCAGCAGCTTGAGCCAGCCCGAAGACTATGGCTACACCTTC. Full variable domain (rest looked up from reference TRBV5-6 and TRBJ1-2): DAGVTQSPTHLIKTRGQQVTLRCSPKSGHDTVSWYQQALGQGPQFIFQYYEEEERQRGNFPDRFSGHQFPNYSSELNVNALLLGDSALYLCASSLSQPEDYGYTFGSGTRLTVV.

This clone was detected only a few times. The gene calls are TRBV2 and TRBJ1-4; D gene uncertain. The CDR3 loop spans 14 amino acids. The V end was cut by 8 bases, the J end by 4 bases, with 14 bases between. Germline V gives CDR1 SNHLY, CDR2 FYNNEI. CDR3 region: CASGEVLVNEKLFF. CDR3 DNA: TGTGCCAGCGGGGAGGTTTTAGTTAATGAAAAACTGTTTTTT.

V gene TRBV14 combines with J gene TRBJ2-1; TRBD2 matches at 9 bases. The CDR3 runs 19 residues. Looked up from germline, CDR1 is SGHDN and CDR2 is FVKESK. Losses at the gene ends were 6 bases for V and 2 bases for J; bases not matched to a gene: 17. CDR3 coding DNA: TGTGCCAGCAGGGACACGCGGAGCGGGGGGTCATCCCCCTACAATGAGCAGTTCTTC. Amino acid sequence: CASRDTRSGGSSPYNEQFF.

This clone was counted a few times. The chain links TRBV20-1 to TRBJ2-7, with TRBD1 as a possible D gene (5 bases). CDR1 is DFQATT, CDR2 SNEGSKA, per germline (reference sequence). Trimming took 5 bases from V and 4 from J, leaving 9 bases between them. CDR3 length: 11 amino acids. The CDR3 nucleotides read TGCAGTGCTCAGACAGAATACGAGCAGTACTTC. Amino acids: CSAQTEYEQYF.

This clone appeared once. The chain joins TRBV11-2 to TRBJ1-2, with D possibly being TRBD1 (5 bases). This CDR3 has 13 amino acids. The V and J ends lost 4 bases and 4 bases respectively, with 10 bases between them. Per germline, CDR1 SGHAT and CDR2 FQNNGV. The CDR3 nucleotides are TGTGCCAGCAGCTCTGGGGACTTCTATGGCTACACCTTC. It is translated as CASSSGDFYGYTF. Full variable domain (remainder filled in from reference TRBV11-2 and TRBJ1-2): EAGVAQSPRYKIIEKRQSVAFWCNPISGHATLYWYQQILGQGPKLLIQFQNNGVVDDSQLPKDRFSAERLKGVDSTLKIQPAKLEDSAVYLCASSSGDFYGYTFGSGTRLTVV.

The table lists this clone with a few counts. This sequence joins TRBV29-1 and TRBJ1-1, with TRBD1 matching over 9 bases. The germline CDR1 and CDR2 sequences are SQVTM and ANQGSEA. The CDR3 consists of 16 residues. Trimming cost V 6 bases and J 1 base; bases outside gene matches: 12. The CDR3 nucleotides read TGCAGCGTACAGAGGGGACAGGGCGAAAAGAACACTGAAGCTTTCTTT. This sequence encodes CSVQRGQGEKNTEAFF.

The chain employs TRBV5-1 and TRBJ1-5, with D tentatively TRBD1 (5 bases). The germline CDR1 and CDR2 sequences are SGHRS and YFSETQ. V was pared by 5 bases and J by 0 bases, with 12 bases between. The CDR3 has 15 residues. CDR3 DNA sequence: TGCGCCAGCAGACCACAGGCGAATAGCAATCAGCCCCAGCATTTT. It is translated as CASRPQANSNQPQHF.

CDR3 sequence (DNA): TGTGCCAGCAGCTTAGGAAAGAACACTGAAGCTTTCTTT. Protein sequence: CASSLGKNTEAFF. The chain couples TRBV7-9 to TRBJ1-1; D is uncertain. CDR1 and CDR2 (germline): SEHNR, FQNEAQ (reference sequence). The V end lost 1 base, the J end lost 1 base, and 4 bases lay between the germline ends. CDR3 length: 13 residues.

The chain carries TRBV7-6 and TRBJ2-7; the match to TRBD2 covers 10 bases. V was pared by 1 base and J by 6 bases, with 6 bases of the junction left unmatched. This CDR3 is built from 15 residues. The V gene's germline CDR1 is SGHVS and CDR2 FNYEAQ. CDR3 bases: TGTGCCAGCAGCTTAGAAACTAGCGGGGTCGGCGAGCAGTACTTC. It yields the protein CASSLETSGVGEQYF.